Listed below are T cell receptor beta chains from one sample, sequenced in a study of cytomegalovirus exposure and HLA in healthy donors. The table came from immunoSEQ multiplex PCR; TCRdb's copy has only in-frame clones and leaves some out. The data show approximately 160,000 clones, with about four fifths seen just once and 10% held by the top ten. Sequencing was performed on PBMCs. These receptors all stem from a man under 40 in good health and CMV-seropositive. CDR3s include the opening cysteine and the closing phenylalanine or tryptophan. Fields, in order: CDR3 DNA, CDR3 protein, clone size, D gene, J gene, V gene. A D gene is named only where the DNA matches it firmly. The size of a clone is reported for some rows only, either as once, few or many, or as a class for expanded clones.

CDR3 DNA: TGTGCCAGCAGCTTATCCGTACAGGGGCCAGACAATGAGCAGTTCTTC
CDR3 protein: CASSLSVQGPDNEQFF
clone size: once
D gene: TRBD1
J gene: TRBJ2-1
V gene: TRBV7-6

CDR3 DNA: TGTGCCAGCAGCCGCCAAGGACTAGCGGGAGCACGGGGAGATACGCAGTATTTT
CDR3 protein: CASSRQGLAGARGDTQYF
clone size: NA
D gene: TRBD2
J gene: TRBJ2-3
V gene: TRBV7-2

CDR3 DNA: TGCAGCGTTGCTCCAAGCGAGACCCAGTACTTC
CDR3 protein: CSVAPSETQYF
clone size: NA
D gene: NA
J gene: TRBJ2-5
V gene: TRBV29-1

CDR3 DNA: TGTGCCAGCAGCTTACTGGGGCCCACCGGGGAGCTGTTTTTT
CDR3 protein: CASSLLGPTGELFF
clone size: NA
D gene: NA
J gene: TRBJ2-2
V gene: TRBV7-6

CDR3 DNA: TGTGCCACCAGGGTGGTAAGCGGGGGATATGAGCAGTTCTTC
CDR3 protein: CATRVVSGGYEQFF
clone size: NA
D gene: TRBD2
J gene: TRBJ2-1
V gene: TRBV6-1

CDR3 DNA: TGTGCCAGCAGCACCGCTCGGACAGTGATATCCTACGAGCAGTACTTC
CDR3 protein: CASSTARTVISYEQYF
clone size: NA
D gene: NA
J gene: TRBJ2-7
V gene: TRBV7-9

CDR3 DNA: TGTGCCAGCAGTTCTGCGGAGACCCAGTACTTC
CDR3 protein: CASSSAETQYF
clone size: NA
D gene: NA
J gene: TRBJ2-5
V gene: TRBV7-9

CDR3 DNA: TGTGCCTGGAGTACAGGGTCGGGCGAGCAGTACTTC
CDR3 protein: CAWSTGSGEQYF
clone size: NA
D gene: NA
J gene: TRBJ2-7
V gene: TRBV30

CDR3 DNA: TGTGCCAGTAGTATCCAGGACAGGGGGCCCAATGAGCAGTTCTTC
CDR3 protein: CASSIQDRGPNEQFF
clone size: few
D gene: TRBD1
J gene: TRBJ2-1
V gene: TRBV19

CDR3 DNA: TGTGCCAGCAGTCCTCTGGGACAGTTCACCGGGGAGCTGTTTTTT
CDR3 protein: CASSPLGQFTGELFF
clone size: NA
D gene: TRBD1
J gene: TRBJ2-2
V gene: TRBV6-5

CDR3 DNA: TGTGCCAGCAGTCCTAGACTAGCGGGGGGAGGTGAGCAGTTCTTC
CDR3 protein: CASSPRLAGGGEQFF
clone size: NA
D gene: TRBD2
J gene: TRBJ2-1
V gene: TRBV27

CDR3 DNA: TGCGCCAGCAGCCCCAGGGTAGGGATAGAGACCCAGTACTTC
CDR3 protein: CASSPRVGIETQYF
clone size: NA
D gene: NA
J gene: TRBJ2-5
V gene: TRBV5-1

CDR3 DNA: TGTGCCAGCAGTGTAAGCCCGAACACTGAAGCTTTCTTT
CDR3 protein: CASSVSPNTEAFF
clone size: NA
D gene: NA
J gene: TRBJ1-1
V gene: TRBV2

CDR3 DNA: TGTGCCAGCAGCGTGTCCGGGACTAGCGACGGCGAGCAGTACTTC
CDR3 protein: CASSVSGTSDGEQYF
clone size: NA
D gene: TRBD2
J gene: TRBJ2-7
V gene: TRBV9

CDR3 DNA: TGTGCCAGCAGCTTATCACAGGGGGCTTACTCTGGGGCCAACGTCCTGACTTTC
CDR3 protein: CASSLSQGAYSGANVLTF
clone size: NA
D gene: TRBD1
J gene: TRBJ2-6
V gene: TRBV7-3

CDR3 DNA: TGCGCCAGCAGCTGGTCCTGGGACAGCTCCTACGAGCAGTACTTC
CDR3 protein: CASSWSWDSSYEQYF
clone size: NA
D gene: TRBD1
J gene: TRBJ2-7
V gene: TRBV5-1

CDR3 DNA: TGCGCCAGCAGAACCCCCCGAGGGGGCTACACCTTC
CDR3 protein: CASRTPRGGYTF
clone size: NA
D gene: NA
J gene: TRBJ1-2
V gene: TRBV4-1

CDR3 DNA: TGTGCCAGCAGCTTTAAAGGCAGGACCTACGAGCAGTACTTC
CDR3 protein: CASSFKGRTYEQYF
clone size: NA
D gene: NA
J gene: TRBJ2-7
V gene: TRBV5-6

CDR3 DNA: TGCGCCAGCAGCCAAGTCCCTAGTTCCTACGAGCAGTACTTC
CDR3 protein: CASSQVPSSYEQYF
clone size: NA
D gene: NA
J gene: TRBJ2-7
V gene: TRBV4-1

CDR3 DNA: TGTGCCAGCAGCCAAGATGAGGGAGGAGGTACCGGGGAGCTGTTTTTT
CDR3 protein: CASSQDEGGGTGELFF
clone size: NA
D gene: NA
J gene: TRBJ2-2
V gene: TRBV4-2

CDR3 DNA: TGTGCCAGCAGACCTGGAGGCAGCTATGGCTACACCTTC
CDR3 protein: CASRPGGSYGYTF
clone size: NA
D gene: NA
J gene: TRBJ1-2
V gene: TRBV6-5

CDR3 DNA: TGTGCCAGCAGTTATCCAGGGCGACCGGATGGCTACACCTTC
CDR3 protein: CASSYPGRPDGYTF
clone size: NA
D gene: NA
J gene: TRBJ1-2
V gene: TRBV28

CDR3 DNA: TGTGCCAGCAACTCACGCGGGAGGGCCCTAAATGAGCAGTTCTTC
CDR3 protein: CASNSRGRALNEQFF
clone size: NA
D gene: TRBD2
J gene: TRBJ2-1
V gene: TRBV28

CDR3 DNA: TGTGCCACCAGCAGAGACTATAGCAATCAGCCCCAGCATTTT
CDR3 protein: CATSRDYSNQPQHF
clone size: NA
D gene: NA
J gene: TRBJ1-5
V gene: TRBV15

CDR3 DNA: TGCGCCAGCAGCTTGCTCGGGCAGGGCCCTTCTGGAAACACCATATATTTT
CDR3 protein: CASSLLGQGPSGNTIYF
clone size: NA
D gene: NA
J gene: TRBJ1-3
V gene: TRBV5-1

CDR3 DNA: TGTGCCAGCAGCTTGGCCGGAACAGGGGCCAGGGAGCAGTACTTC
CDR3 protein: CASSLAGTGAREQYF
clone size: NA
D gene: TRBD1
J gene: TRBJ2-7
V gene: TRBV5-6

CDR3 DNA: TGTGCCAGCTCACCGGGGGCAATGGTGGATGAGCAGTTCTTC
CDR3 protein: CASSPGAMVDEQFF
clone size: NA
D gene: NA
J gene: TRBJ2-1
V gene: TRBV18

CDR3 DNA: TGCGCCAGCAGCTTGGGGGCGGGGGAGGTGAACACTGAAGCTTTCTTT
CDR3 protein: CASSLGAGEVNTEAFF
clone size: NA
D gene: NA
J gene: TRBJ1-1
V gene: TRBV5-1

CDR3 DNA: TGCGCCAGCAGCCAAGATCAGGGGGCCCTCACAGATACGCAGTATTTT
CDR3 protein: CASSQDQGALTDTQYF
clone size: NA
D gene: TRBD1
J gene: TRBJ2-3
V gene: TRBV4-1

CDR3 DNA: TGCGCCAGCAGAGCGGGACAGGGCGACGCCGGGGAGCTGTTTTTT
CDR3 protein: CASRAGQGDAGELFF
clone size: NA
D gene: TRBD1
J gene: TRBJ2-2
V gene: TRBV5-1

CDR3 DNA: TGTGCCATCAGTGAATCGGACAGGGGGTGGGGTGGCTACACCTTC
CDR3 protein: CAISESDRGWGGYTF
clone size: NA
D gene: TRBD1
J gene: TRBJ1-2
V gene: TRBV10-3

CDR3 DNA: TGTGCCAGCAGCTCCAGCGTGAACACTGAAGCTTTCTTT
CDR3 protein: CASSSSVNTEAFF
clone size: NA
D gene: NA
J gene: TRBJ1-1
V gene: TRBV7-3

CDR3 DNA: TGTGCCAGCAGCTTAGAACAGGGAAGTACTGAAGCTTTCTTT
CDR3 protein: CASSLEQGSTEAFF
clone size: NA
D gene: NA
J gene: TRBJ1-1
V gene: TRBV13

CDR3 DNA: TGTGCCATTCGACAGTCCAATGAGCAGTTCTTC
CDR3 protein: CAIRQSNEQFF
clone size: NA
D gene: NA
J gene: TRBJ2-1
V gene: TRBV10-3

CDR3 DNA: TGTGCCTGGAGCGCCGACAGGGCCACTGGAAACACCATATATTTT
CDR3 protein: CAWSADRATGNTIYF
clone size: NA
D gene: TRBD1
J gene: TRBJ1-3
V gene: TRBV30

CDR3 DNA: TGTGCCAGCAGTTTCGGGGGGCTGAACACTGAAGCTTTCTTT
CDR3 protein: CASSFGGLNTEAFF
clone size: NA
D gene: NA
J gene: TRBJ1-1
V gene: TRBV28

CDR3 DNA: TGTGCCAGCTCACCCGACAGGGACGAAAAACTGTTTTTT
CDR3 protein: CASSPDRDEKLFF
clone size: NA
D gene: TRBD1
J gene: TRBJ1-4
V gene: TRBV18

CDR3 DNA: TGTGCCAGCAGCTCCTACAGGGGAACTAATGAAAAACTGTTTTTT
CDR3 protein: CASSSYRGTNEKLFF
clone size: NA
D gene: TRBD1
J gene: TRBJ1-4
V gene: TRBV11-2

CDR3 DNA: TGTGCCAGCAGCTTCACCGGGACAGGGACAACTGAAGCTTTCTTT
CDR3 protein: CASSFTGTGTTEAFF
clone size: once
D gene: TRBD1
J gene: TRBJ1-1
V gene: TRBV7-2

CDR3 DNA: TGTGCCAGTAGTACAGGGGGCCCCACTGAAGCTTTCTTT
CDR3 protein: CASSTGGPTEAFF
clone size: NA
D gene: TRBD1
J gene: TRBJ1-1
V gene: TRBV19

CDR3 DNA: TGTGCCAGCAGCGTAGTGGCGGGAGGCACAGATACGCAGTATTTT
CDR3 protein: CASSVVAGGTDTQYF
clone size: NA
D gene: TRBD2
J gene: TRBJ2-3
V gene: TRBV9

CDR3 DNA: TGTGCCAGCAGCTCCATGCGAGCGGGGGGGCTCGAGACCCAGTACTTC
CDR3 protein: CASSSMRAGGLETQYF
clone size: NA
D gene: TRBD2
J gene: TRBJ2-5
V gene: TRBV7-8

CDR3 DNA: TGTGCCAGCAGGGGGCCCCACGGGGAGCTGTTTTTT
CDR3 protein: CASRGPHGELFF
clone size: NA
D gene: NA
J gene: TRBJ2-2
V gene: TRBV9

CDR3 DNA: TGTGCCAGTAGTCCCCCCGTTCAGAAGCCCCTCCACTTT
CDR3 protein: CASSPPVQKPLHF
clone size: many
D gene: NA
J gene: TRBJ1-6
V gene: TRBV19

CDR3 DNA: TGCGCCAGCAGCCAAGATCAGGCCTCAGATACGCAGTATTTT
CDR3 protein: CASSQDQASDTQYF
clone size: NA
D gene: NA
J gene: TRBJ2-3
V gene: TRBV4-1

CDR3 DNA: TGTGCCAGCAGCATCGCCCCGGGACAGGGGATACCGAACACCGGGGAGCTGTTTTTT
CDR3 protein: CASSIAPGQGIPNTGELFF
clone size: NA
D gene: TRBD1
J gene: TRBJ2-2
V gene: TRBV9

CDR3 DNA: TGTGCCAGCAGCCACCGGGACAAGGCCTACGAGCAGTACTTC
CDR3 protein: CASSHRDKAYEQYF
clone size: few
D gene: NA
J gene: TRBJ2-7
V gene: TRBV6-5

CDR3 DNA: TGTGCCAGCAGTGGGGGTACAGGATTCAACACAGATACGCAGTATTTT
CDR3 protein: CASSGGTGFNTDTQYF
clone size: NA
D gene: NA
J gene: TRBJ2-3
V gene: TRBV25-1

CDR3 DNA: TGTGCCAGCAGCGTATCCGGGACAGGGGTGGAGACCCAGTACTTC
CDR3 protein: CASSVSGTGVETQYF
clone size: NA
D gene: TRBD1
J gene: TRBJ2-5
V gene: TRBV9

CDR3 DNA: TGTGCCAGCAGCTTGAATCTGCGGGGCACCGGGGAGCTGTTTTTT
CDR3 protein: CASSLNLRGTGELFF
clone size: NA
D gene: NA
J gene: TRBJ2-2
V gene: TRBV7-9

CDR3 DNA: TGTGCCAGTTTCACCAAGGGAGAAACGAATTCACCCCTCCACTTT
CDR3 protein: CASFTKGETNSPLHF
clone size: few
D gene: NA
J gene: TRBJ1-6
V gene: TRBV5-6

CDR3 DNA: TGTGCCAGCAAGGGCCAGGGGGCTGGGGCCCAGTACTTC
CDR3 protein: CASKGQGAGAQYF
clone size: NA
D gene: TRBD1
J gene: TRBJ2-5
V gene: TRBV2

CDR3 DNA: TGTGCCAGCAGTGGCTCGGCAGGGGGCAACACCGGGGAGCTGTTTTTT
CDR3 protein: CASSGSAGGNTGELFF
clone size: NA
D gene: TRBD1
J gene: TRBJ2-2
V gene: TRBV7-3

CDR3 DNA: TGTGCCAGCAGCGGTGGACAGTCCTACGAGCAGTACTTC
CDR3 protein: CASSGGQSYEQYF
clone size: NA
D gene: NA
J gene: TRBJ2-7
V gene: TRBV9

CDR3 DNA: TGTGCCAGCAGCCCATTACCCAGAGGTGAGCAGTTCTTC
CDR3 protein: CASSPLPRGEQFF
clone size: NA
D gene: NA
J gene: TRBJ2-1
V gene: TRBV7-2

CDR3 DNA: TGTGCCAGCAAAGTAGATACGGGGGAGGCTGAAGCTTTCTTT
CDR3 protein: CASKVDTGEAEAFF
clone size: NA
D gene: NA
J gene: TRBJ1-1
V gene: TRBV6-5

CDR3 DNA: TGTGCCACCAGCAGAGATCGCTCTGGGGCCAACGTCCTGACTTTC
CDR3 protein: CATSRDRSGANVLTF
clone size: NA
D gene: NA
J gene: TRBJ2-6
V gene: TRBV15

CDR3 DNA: TGTGCCAGCAGCCAGGGGTGGCGGAGCGGGCCCCAGTACTTC
CDR3 protein: CASSQGWRSGPQYF
clone size: NA
D gene: NA
J gene: TRBJ2-5
V gene: TRBV14

CDR3 DNA: TGTGCCAGCAGTGAATTCAACAGGCGAGGTACTGAAGCTTTCTTT
CDR3 protein: CASSEFNRRGTEAFF
clone size: NA
D gene: NA
J gene: TRBJ1-1
V gene: TRBV6-1